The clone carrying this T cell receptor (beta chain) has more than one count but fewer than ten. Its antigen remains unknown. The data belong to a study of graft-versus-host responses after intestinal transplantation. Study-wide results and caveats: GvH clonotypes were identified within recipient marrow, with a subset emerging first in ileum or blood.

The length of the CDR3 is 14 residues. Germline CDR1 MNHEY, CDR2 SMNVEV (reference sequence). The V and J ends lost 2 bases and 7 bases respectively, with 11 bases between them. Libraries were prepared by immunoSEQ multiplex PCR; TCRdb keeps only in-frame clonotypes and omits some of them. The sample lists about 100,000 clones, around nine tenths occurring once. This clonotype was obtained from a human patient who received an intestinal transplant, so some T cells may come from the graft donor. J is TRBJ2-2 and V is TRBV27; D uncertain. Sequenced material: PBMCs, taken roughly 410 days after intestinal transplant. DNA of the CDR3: TGTGCCAGCAGTTTAAAGCTAGTGGGCGGGGAGCTGTTTTTT. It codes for CASSLKLVGGELFF.